The 14 T cell receptor beta chains below all came from one sample that was sequenced in a study of blood T cell repertoires in COVID-19. Repertoires were generated with immunoSEQ multiplex PCR, while TCRdb's copy carries only in-frame clones and drops some. The repertoire holds roughly 120,000 clones, over 75% seen once, with 3.9% in the top ten. Input material: peripheral blood. All receptors come from a man aged 55 to 70 with acute or convalescent COVID-19.

This chain connects TRBV6-4 to TRBJ1-1, with unresolved D. V shed 2 bases and J shed 5 bases, with 9 bases lying between them. CDR3 length: 13 amino acids. CDR1 is MRHNA and CDR2 is SNTAGT in the germline V gene. In nucleotides, the CDR3 is TGTGCCAGCAGTGACCTCCCGGGGACTGAAGCTTTCTTT. Translating gives CASSDLPGTEAFF.

The CDR3: CASSGDREYTDTQYF. In DNA form, the CDR3 reads TGTGCCAGTAGTGGTGACAGGGAATACACAGATACGCAGTATTTT. The chain joins TRBV19 to TRBJ2-3; TRBD1 matches 7 bases. Per germline, CDR1 LNHDA and CDR2 SQIVND (reference sequence). CDR3 length equals 15 residues. Germline trimming cut 5 bases from V and 2 bases from J; bases unmatched to any gene: 7.

This clone has more than one count but fewer than ten. The J gene is TRBJ2-3, the V gene TRBV19, with D unclear. Germline V lookup: CDR1 LNHDA, CDR2 SQIVND (reference sequence). Trimming stripped 10 bases from V and 4 bases from J, with 15 bases between. The CDR3 has 13 residues. CDR3 sequence: CATSVAVADTQYF. The CDR3 DNA reads TGTGCCACCAGTGTTGCGGTGGCAGATACGCAGTATTTT.

The CDR3 is CASSSRDSTNYGYTF. The CDR3 region has the DNA TGTGCCAGCAGCTCAAGGGACAGTACTAACTATGGCTACACCTTC. This chain uses TRBV11-3 with TRBJ1-2; 7 nucleotides agree with TRBD1. CDR1 is SGHNT and CDR2 is YENEEA in the germline V gene. V lost 4 bases and J lost 0; bases outside the gene matches: 5. The CDR3 consists of 15 residues.

This clone has just one count. The chain links TRBV2 to TRBJ2-1; 7 positions agree with TRBD2. Germline V gives CDR1 SNHLY, CDR2 FYNNEI. This CDR3 spans 14 amino acids. The junction had 5 bases not matched to a gene; V was cut back by 8 bases and J by 1 base. The CDR3 here is CASGEGFSYNEQFF. The CDR3 DNA sequence: TGTGCCAGCGGGGAGGGATTTTCCTACAATGAGCAGTTCTTC.

This clone has just a few counts. The chain combines TRBV10-2 with TRBJ2-3; 13 nucleotides agree with TRBD2. The CDR3 has 13 residues. V dropped 11 bases and J dropped 5; count of bases not matched to a gene: 4. From germline, CDR1 is WSHSY and CDR2 SAAADI. The CDR3 DNA reads TGCGCCGCCGGGACTAGCGGGAAAGATACGCAGTATTTT. Its translation: CAAGTSGKDTQYF.

This chain links TRBV3-1 (or the pseudogene TRBV3-2) with TRBJ2-3, with D unresolved. The V end was cut by 1 base, the J end by 0 bases, with 5 bases between. The CDR3 is 14 amino acids. The germline CDR1 and CDR2 sequences are LGHDT and YNNKEL (reference sequence). CDR3 DNA sequence: TGTGCCAGCAGCCAAGGTGGCAGCACAGATACGCAGTATTTT. The encoded protein is CASSQGGSTDTQYF.

The genes are TRBV5-1 and TRBJ2-7, with D perhaps TRBD1 (6 bases). The CDR3 length is 15 residues. With 3 bases removed from V and 0 bases from J, the gap between germline ends came to 13 bases. Germline V gene sequence: CDR1 SGHRS, CDR2 YFSETQ. The CDR3 region has the DNA TGCGCCAGCAGCTGGGGGCCAGCGTCCTCCTACGAGCAGTACTTC. Its protein is CASSWGPASSYEQYF. Variable domain in full (rest from reference TRBV5-1 and TRBJ2-7): KAGVTQTPRYLIKTRGQQVTLSCSPISGHRSVSWYQQTPGQGLQFLFEYFSETQRNKGNFPGRFSGRQFSNSRSEMNVSTLELGDSALYLCASSWGPASSYEQYFGPGTRLTVT.

This clone appeared a single time. A read error may account for a junction end that differs from germline. V and J are TRBV2 and TRBJ2-5; D remains unclear. Per the germline V gene, CDR1 is SNHLY and CDR2 is FYNNEI. CDR3 size: 11 residues. DNA for the CDR3: TGTGCCAGCCTTTACCAGGAGACCCAGTACTTC. This translates into CASLYQETQYF.

The V gene is TRBV28, the J gene TRBJ2-1, with 9 bases fitting TRBD2. J gave up 8 bases and V 2 bases, and 10 bases lay outside the gene matches. CDR1 is MDHEN, CDR2 SYDVKM, per germline. CDR3 length: 16 amino acids. The CDR3 sequence: CASSLQRAGGLHEQFF. As DNA, the CDR3 is TGTGCCAGCAGTTTACAACGGGCGGGAGGGCTGCATGAGCAGTTCTTC.

This clone occurred a few times. The V call is TRBV5-4, the J call TRBJ1-4, with TRBD1 identical over 10 bases. Germline CDR1 reads SGHNT; CDR2 reads YYREEE (reference sequence). Trimming cost V 4 bases and J 0 bases; bases outside gene matches: 3. This CDR3 has 16 amino acids. CDR3 region: CASSPDRGATNEKLFF. For the CDR3, the DNA is TGTGCCAGCAGCCCGGACAGGGGGGCAACTAATGAAAAACTGTTTTTT. Full variable domain (remainder filled in from reference TRBV5-4 and TRBJ1-4): ETGVTQSPTHLIKTRGQQVTLRCSSQSGHNTVSWYQQALGQGPQFIFQYYREEENGRGNFPPRFSGLQFPNYSSELNVNALELDDSALYLCASSPDRGATNEKLFFGSGTQLSVL.

This chain joins TRBV5-5 and TRBJ2-2; 10 bases map to TRBD1. Germline CDR1 and CDR2: SGHKS and YYEKEE (reference sequence). V lost 4 bases, J lost 4 bases, and 4 bases stayed unmatched. The CDR3 sequence is 15 residues long. The CDR3 region has the DNA TGTGCCAGCAGCCGACAGGGGGCGAGCACCGGGGAGCTGTTTTTT. Translation gives CASSRQGASTGELFF.

The genes are TRBV24-1 and TRBJ2-5; D might be TRBD1 (8 bases). Germline V CDR1 and CDR2: KGHDR, SFDVKD. The length of the CDR3 is 13 residues. The V and J ends lost 10 bases and 3 bases respectively, with 14 bases between them. The CDR3 spells CATGQGGKETQYF. The CDR3 DNA is TGTGCCACAGGACAGGGAGGGAAAGAGACCCAGTACTTC.

The V call is TRBV3-1 (or the pseudogene TRBV3-2), the J call TRBJ2-7; tentative D call: TRBD1 (6 bases). This CDR3 spans 17 amino acids. CDR1 LGHDT and CDR2 YNNKEL come from the germline V gene (reference sequence). Deletions cut 0 bases from V and 4 bases from J, with 19 bases between. Here the CDR3 DNA reads TGTGCCAGCAGCCAAGATGCGTGGGGCAGGGGTCTTTACGAGCAGTACTTC. Its translation: CASSQDAWGRGLYEQYF.